These 18 T cell receptor beta chains originate from one sample sequenced in a study of shared clonotypes between healthy human individuals. Sequenced by immunoSEQ multiplex PCR; TCRdb stores in-frame clones only, minus some. The table has some 530,000 clones, almost 80% seen once. Sample: PBMCs. The receptor set was obtained from a woman aged 35 to 49 in good health. Some clones in this sample may be carry-over from other donors' samples.

The V gene is TRBV5-4, the J gene TRBJ2-1; 8 nucleotides align to TRBD2. The CDR3 runs 16 residues. Germline values: CDR1 SGHNT, CDR2 YYREEE (reference sequence). V gave up 3 bases and J gave up 2 bases; unmatched junction bases: 7. CDR3 bases: TGTGCCAGCAGCTCCAAGCGGGAGACACCCTACAATGAGCAGTTCTTC. This encodes CASSSKRETPYNEQFF.

The chain joins TRBV28 to TRBJ2-1; TRBD1 might be the D (5 bases). CDR3 length equals 15 residues. The germline CDR1 and CDR2 sequences are MDHEN and SYDVKM. Trimming stripped 8 bases from V and 7 bases from J, with 21 bases between. CDR3 amino acids: CASPPPGRVKNEQFF. CDR3 coding DNA: TGTGCCAGCCCCCCGCCCGGCAGGGTGAAAAATGAGCAGTTCTTC.

This chain links TRBV11-2 with TRBJ1-4, with a weak D call TRBD1 (6 bases). Trimming took 5 bases from V and 0 from J, leaving 19 bases between them. Germline V gene sequence: CDR1 SGHAT, CDR2 FQNNGV. The CDR3 length is 18 residues. The CDR3 nucleotides read TGTGCCAGCAGCAGGAGATGGGGGGCTCTAGCAACTAATGAAAAACTGTTTTTT. Protein product: CASSRRWGALATNEKLFF.

This clone has more than one count but fewer than ten. V is TRBV6-6 and J is TRBJ2-1; D is undetermined. Trimming took 6 bases from V and 8 from J, leaving 8 bases between them. CDR1 MNHNY and CDR2 SVGAGI come from the germline V gene (reference sequence). The CDR3 totals 11 residues. The CDR3 here is CASSPKDEQFF. In DNA form, the CDR3 reads TGTGCCAGCAGCCCCAAGGATGAGCAGTTCTTC.

V is TRBV27 and J is TRBJ1-4, with D uncertain. Germline CDR1 reads MNHEY; CDR2 reads SMNVEV (reference sequence). The V and J ends lost 8 bases and 0 bases respectively, with 10 bases between them. This CDR3 is built from 14 residues. The CDR3 DNA sequence: TGTGCCAGCCGCCCCCTTGCAACTAATGAAAAACTGTTTTTT. It translates to CASRPLATNEKLFF.

This chain connects TRBV28 to TRBJ2-2, with D maybe TRBD1 (5 bases). V lost 3 bases and J 4 bases, leaving 12 bases between the germline ends. In germline, CDR1 is MDHEN, CDR2 SYDVKM. This CDR3 has 15 amino acids. CDR3 sequence: CASSFLRRGTGELFF. In DNA form, the CDR3 reads TGTGCCAGCAGTTTTCTGAGAAGGGGCACCGGGGAGCTGTTTTTT.

CDR3 nucleotide sequence: TGTGCCAGCAGTTTATTTGGCGGGAATATAAACACCGGGGAGCTGTTTTTT. It is translated as CASSLFGGNINTGELFF. The chain has TRBV28 and TRBJ2-2, with a weak D call TRBD2 (6 bases). The length of the CDR3 is 17 residues. V was pared by 1 base and J by 2 bases, with 14 bases between. CDR1 is MDHEN and CDR2 is SYDVKM in the germline V gene. Together with reference TRBV28 and TRBJ2-2, the CDR3 gives the full variable domain: DVKVTQSSRYLVKRTGEKVFLECVQDMDHENMFWYRQDPGLGLRLIYFSYDVKMKEKGDIPEGYSVSREKKERFSLILESASTNQTSMYLCASSLFGGNINTGELFFGEGSRLTVL.

The chain has TRBV15 and TRBJ2-5; 12 bases map to TRBD1. This CDR3 has 16 residues. The ends lost 3 bases at V and 4 bases at J; junction bases unmatched: 6. CDR1 LNHNV and CDR2 YYDKDF come from the germline V gene (reference sequence). This CDR3 reads CATSRGRDRGRETQYF. CDR3 sequence (DNA): TGTGCCACCAGCAGGGGACGGGACAGGGGGCGAGAGACCCAGTACTTC.

This chain connects TRBV5-1 to TRBJ2-2, with D possibly being TRBD2 (5 bases). The CDR3 is 14 amino acids. CDR1 and CDR2 (germline): SGHRS, YFSETQ. Deletions cut 4 bases from V and 6 bases from J, with 13 bases between. The DNA of the CDR3 is TGCGCCAGCAGCCTCCGCGGACTCTCCGGGGAGCTGTTTTTT. Its translation: CASSLRGLSGELFF.

The chain joins TRBV10-3 to TRBJ2-7; D is perhaps TRBD1 (5 bases). The V gene lost 10 bases and the J gene lost 3 bases, with 13 bases spanning the gap. The CDR3 is 12 residues long. Per the germline V gene, CDR1 is ENHRY and CDR2 is SYGVKD. CDR3 DNA: TGTGCCACTAGAACAGGAATCTACGAGCAGTACTTC. It is translated as CATRTGIYEQYF.

CDR3 sequence reads: CASSSGQGTSYF. CDR3 nucleotides: TGTGCCAGTAGTAGTGGGCAGGGAACAAGCTACTTC. The rearrangement uses TRBV19 and TRBJ2-7; a possible D gene is TRBD1 (5 bases). Trimming left V 4 bases short and J 13 bases short, with 17 bases between. The CDR3 spans 12 residues. Germline V lookup: CDR1 LNHDA, CDR2 SQIVND (reference sequence). Variable domain in full (rest from reference TRBV19 and TRBJ2-7): DGGITQSPKYLFRKEGQNVTLSCEQNLNHDAMYWYRQDPGQGLRLIYYSQIVNDFQKGDIAEGYSVSREKKESFPLTVTSAQKNPTAFYLCASSSGQGTSYFGPGTRLTVT.

V usage is TRBV19 and J usage is TRBJ2-5; 9 bases agree with TRBD2. Germline V CDR1 and CDR2: LNHDA, SQIVND (reference sequence). Unmatched junction bases numbered 4, after V lost 3 bases and J lost 5 bases. The CDR3 sequence is 14 residues long. CDR3 residues: CASSIVAGVETQYF. CDR3 bases: TGTGCCAGTAGTATCGTAGCGGGAGTGGAGACCCAGTACTTC.

This clone was detected only a few times. This chain uses TRBV9 with TRBJ2-5; 8 bases are a match to TRBD2. The CDR3 spans 16 residues. CDR1 is SGDLS and CDR2 is YYNGEE in the germline V gene. V trimming: 0 bases; J trimming: 5 bases; junction bases outside the gene matches: 9. The CDR3 DNA reads as TGTGCCAGCAGCGTAGGAGAAGCGGGGGTGGGGGAGACCCAGTACTTC. Translation gives CASSVGEAGVGETQYF.

This clone was counted a single time. V is TRBV5-1 and J is TRBJ2-7, with 9 bases lining up with TRBD1. Germline V CDR1 and CDR2: SGHRS, YFSETQ. The CDR3 sequence is 14 residues long. The J segment lost 5 bases and the V segment lost 4 bases, leaving 7 bases of the junction unmatched. The CDR3 loop is CASSQQGAGNEQYF. The DNA for the CDR3 is TGCGCCAGCAGCCAACAGGGGGCGGGGAACGAGCAGTACTTC.

This sequence joins TRBV10-3 and TRBJ2-5, with 8 bases matching TRBD2. Trimming cost V 4 bases and J 6 bases; bases outside gene matches: 4. CDR1 is ENHRY and CDR2 is SYGVKD in the germline V gene. The CDR3 spans 13 residues. The CDR3 protein is CAISASSGQTQYF. The CDR3 DNA is TGTGCCATCAGTGCGTCTAGCGGGCAGACCCAGTACTTC.

V gene TRBV7-7 combines with J gene TRBJ2-7; D unresolved. The CDR3 is 12 amino acids. Trimming stripped 5 bases from V and 6 bases from J, with 11 bases between. Germline V gene sequence: CDR1 SSHAT, CDR2 FNYEAQ (reference sequence). CDR3 in DNA: TGTGCCAGCAGCCATGGGTACGGCGAGCAGTACTTC. It specifies CASSHGYGEQYF.

The chain combines TRBV6-5 with TRBJ2-1, with a weak D call TRBD2 (5 bases). Trimming removed 2 bases from V and 4 bases from J, with 12 bases in between. In germline, CDR1 is MNHEY, CDR2 SVGAGI. The CDR3 length is 15 residues. The CDR3 bases are TGTGCCAGCAGTTACATCGGGTGGGAGTACAATGAGCAGTTCTTC. Protein sequence: CASSYIGWEYNEQFF.

This chain uses TRBV19 with TRBJ2-1; 7 bases map to TRBD1. This CDR3 comprises 14 residues. The germline gives CDR1 LNHDA, CDR2 SQIVND (reference sequence). Unmatched junction bases numbered 7, after V lost 6 bases and J lost 5 bases. CDR3 protein: CASSQQGINNEQFF. CDR3 bases: TGTGCCAGTAGCCAACAGGGGATTAACAATGAGCAGTTCTTC.